The 14 T cell receptor beta chains below come from one sample, sequenced in a study of blood T cell repertoires in COVID-19. Clones were read by immunoSEQ multiplex PCR, and TCRdb kept only the in-frame ones, dropping some. The sample shows around 52,000 clones, roughly 80% of them seen only once. Sequenced input: peripheral blood. The receptors shown here come from a woman aged 60 to 75 with acute or convalescent COVID-19.

The chain links TRBV29-1 to TRBJ1-5, with a tentative D call TRBD1 (5 bases). Between the trimmed V and J ends, which lost 4 bases and 0 bases, there was a span of 7 bases. The CDR3 is 13 residues long. From germline, CDR1 is SQVTM and CDR2 ANQGSEA. CDR3 sequence reads: CSVADSSNQPQHF. The CDR3 DNA follows: TGCAGCGTTGCTGACAGTAGCAATCAGCCCCAGCATTTT.

This sequence joins TRBV11-2 and TRBJ2-3, with TRBD1 identical over 9 bases. CDR3 size: 14 residues. V gave up 5 bases and J gave up 6 bases; unmatched junction bases: 6. Germline V gene data show CDR1 as SGHAT and CDR2 as FQNNGV. In DNA form, the CDR3 reads TGTGCCAGCAGCCGAACAGGGGGCGCCGATACGCAGTATTTT. It encodes CASSRTGGADTQYF.

This clone showed up just a few times. The CDR3, as DNA: TGTGCCAGCAGCGAGACAGTGAACACCGGGGAGCTGTTTTTT. The encoded protein is CASSETVNTGELFF. The chain links TRBV9 to TRBJ2-2; tentative D call: TRBD1 (5 bases). Looked up from germline, CDR1 is SGDLS and CDR2 is YYNGEE. The CDR3 is 14 amino acids. V was clipped by 3 bases and J by 1 base, with 7 bases between them.

V gene TRBV7-9 combines with J gene TRBJ1-2; the D is unclear. Trimming removed 7 bases from V and 3 bases from J, with 9 bases in between. Germline values: CDR1 SEHNR, CDR2 FQNEAQ (reference sequence). CDR3 length: 12 amino acids. This chain's CDR3 is CASTLVDYGYTF. DNA of the CDR3: TGTGCCAGCACCCTAGTGGACTATGGCTACACCTTC.

This clone was observed a single time. The chain combines TRBV6-5 with TRBJ2-7, with 8 bases fitting TRBD1. With 6 bases clipped from V and 5 bases from J, the junction kept 6 bases outside the gene matches. This CDR3 is 13 amino acids long. In germline, CDR1 is MNHEY, CDR2 SVGAGI. The CDR3 spells CASRAGTGHEQYF. DNA for the CDR3: TGTGCCAGCAGGGCCGGGACAGGTCACGAGCAGTACTTC.

The chain uses TRBV5-1 and TRBJ1-2, with 8 nucleotides matching TRBD1. Germline CDR1 is SGHRS and CDR2 is YFSETQ. This CDR3 contains 15 residues. Trimming removed 2 bases from V and 4 bases from J; junction bases left unmatched: 7. CDR3 protein: CASSFSWTGTYGYTF. The CDR3 region has the DNA TGCGCCAGCAGCTTCTCCTGGACAGGGACCTATGGCTACACCTTC.

This chain uses TRBV20-1 with TRBJ2-1; TRBD2 matches 12 bases. The germline gives CDR1 DFQATT, CDR2 SNEGSKA (reference sequence). With V trimmed by 3 bases and J by 10 bases, 4 bases remained unmatched. The CDR3 consists of 13 residues. The CDR3 DNA is TGCAGTGCTAGTTCTCTAGCGGGAGGGGAGCAGTTCTTC. This codes for CSASSLAGGEQFF.

The J gene is TRBJ2-3, the V gene TRBV5-1, with 12 bases fitting TRBD2. Germline CDR1 and CDR2: SGHRS and YFSETQ. CDR3 length: 14 residues. Trimming took 4 bases from V and 4 from J; bases not matched to a gene: 1. DNA of the CDR3: TGCGCCAGCAGCCTAGCGGGGGGGCCAGATACGCAGTATTTT. Translating gives CASSLAGGPDTQYF.

This clone came up once. The chain carries TRBV6-2 or TRBV6-3 and TRBJ1-2; D gene uncertain. This CDR3 contains 14 residues. From germline, CDR1 is MNHEY and CDR2 SVGEGT. The V end lost 6 bases, the J end lost 6 bases, and 17 bases lay between the germline ends. The CDR3 sequence: CASSPAGRHHGYTF. Here the CDR3 DNA reads TGTGCCAGCAGCCCGGCGGGCAGACATCATGGCTACACCTTC.

This rearrangement joins TRBV5-5 to TRBJ1-1; D is undetermined. CDR3 size: 16 residues. V dropped 4 bases and J dropped 2 bases, with 18 bases sitting between them. Germline CDR1 is SGHKS and CDR2 is YYEKEE (reference sequence). CDR3 protein: CASSTRPGVSNTEAFF. Written as DNA, the CDR3 is TGTGCCAGCAGCACCAGACCAGGCGTCTCTAACACTGAAGCTTTCTTT.

The chain uses TRBV7-9 and TRBJ2-2; TRBD2 might be the D (6 bases). The CDR3 loop spans 13 amino acids. V was pared by 6 bases and J by 2 bases, with 7 bases between. CDR1 and CDR2 (germline): SEHNR, FQNEAQ (reference sequence). DNA of the CDR3: TGTGCCAGCAGGGAGGGAAACACCGGGGAGCTGTTTTTT. This gives the protein CASREGNTGELFF.

V and J are TRBV9 and TRBJ1-3, with TRBD1 matching 8 bases. The CDR3 covers 15 residues. Germline V gene lookup returns CDR1 SGDLS and CDR2 YYNGEE. V lost 0 bases, J lost 8 bases, and 7 bases stayed unmatched. The CDR3 region has the DNA TGTGCCAGCAGCGTAGTTGGACAGGGAGTGGACACCATATATTTT. Translated, it gives CASSVVGQGVDTIYF.

In this sample, this clone turned up once. This chain joins TRBV3-1 (or the pseudogene TRBV3-2) and TRBJ1-2; D not certain. CDR3 length equals 15 residues. Germline loops: CDR1 LGHDT, CDR2 YNNKEL (reference sequence). Trimming removed 0 bases from V and 0 bases from J, with 8 bases in between. The CDR3 loop is CASSQEPLANYGYTF. The CDR3, as DNA: TGTGCCAGCAGCCAAGAACCGCTAGCTAACTATGGCTACACCTTC.

This clone came up once. The rearrangement uses TRBV9 and TRBJ2-1; perhaps TRBD1 as D (5 bases). The CDR3 consists of 15 residues. Germline CDR1 is SGDLS and CDR2 is YYNGEE. V was shortened by 3 bases and J by 2 bases, with 12 bases between the two germline ends. The CDR3 is CASSASQGPYNEQFF. CDR3 DNA: TGTGCCAGCAGCGCTAGTCAGGGTCCCTACAATGAGCAGTTCTTC.